Each of the 16 T cell receptor beta chains below was sequenced from the same sample in a study of blood T cell repertoires in COVID-19 (dated by TCRdb to 2019 to 2021). The library came from the immunoSEQ multiplex PCR assay. TCRdb limited this immuneACCESS table to in-frame rearrangements with V and J called. A share of clones is missing; checked studies link under half to unresolved V genes, and the rest is unexplained. The sample table records about 280,000 clones; 85% of these occur just once. 2% to 3% of the sample is taken by the ten largest. Sequenced input: PBMCs or T cells enriched from blood (not recorded which). These receptor sequences come from a woman in her 50s who had recovered from COVID-19.

A single count supports this clone. The chain links TRBV7-2 to TRBJ2-3, with TRBD2 identical over 8 bases. The germline V gene encodes CDR1 SGHTA and CDR2 FQGNSA. Germline trimming cut 5 bases from V and 5 bases from J; bases unmatched to any gene: 15. The CDR3 consists of 17 residues. As DNA, the CDR3 is TGTGCCAGCAGCCTCTTTTCGGGGGGGCCCAGGGGAGATACGCAGTATTTT. Its protein is CASSLFSGGPRGDTQYF.

V gene TRBV9 combines with J gene TRBJ2-1, with 7 bases fitting TRBD2. The CDR3 has 14 residues. Trimming took 6 bases from V and 4 from J; bases not matched to a gene: 7. The germline V gene has CDR1 SGDLS and CDR2 YYNGEE. CDR3 region: CASNVGGRYNEQFF. CDR3 bases: TGTGCCAGCAACGTGGGGGGGAGGTACAATGAGCAGTTCTTC.

The chain employs TRBV28 and TRBJ1-5; TRBD1 matches at 10 bases. The germline V gene encodes CDR1 MDHEN and CDR2 SYDVKM. Unmatched junction bases numbered 17, after V lost 6 bases and J lost 0 bases. The CDR3 is 20 amino acids. CDR3 in amino acids: CASSPLLGTGVEDSNQPQHF. The CDR3 DNA follows: TGTGCCAGCAGCCCCTTACTCGGGACAGGGGTCGAAGATAGCAATCAGCCCCAGCATTTT.

This clone was found once. J is TRBJ2-5 and V is TRBV2; TRBD2 might be the D (5 bases). The CDR3 extends over 15 amino acids. Trimming pared 7 bases from V and 0 bases from J, leaving 15 bases between. Germline assignment: CDR1 SNHLY and CDR2 FYNNEI. The CDR3 is CASTPVGGYQETQYF. The CDR3 DNA is TGTGCCAGCACCCCTGTGGGCGGGTACCAAGAGACCCAGTACTTC.

This chain uses TRBV4-3 with TRBJ1-2; no firm D call. From germline, CDR1 is LGHNA and CDR2 YSLEER. Trimming cost V 0 bases and J 9 bases, with 17 bases left between them. This CDR3 has 15 amino acids. The DNA for the CDR3 is TGCGCCAGCAGCCAAGATAAGCGGCAGACTATTAGCTACACCTTC. It specifies CASSQDKRQTISYTF.

In nucleotides, the CDR3 is TGTGCCATCAGTGATGACAGGGGACTACCGAACACTGAAGCTTTCTTT. It specifies CAISDDRGLPNTEAFF. The V and J genes are TRBV10-3 and TRBJ1-1; 8 positions agree with TRBD1. V gave up 3 bases and J gave up 1 base; unmatched junction bases: 7. The V gene's germline CDR1 is ENHRY and CDR2 SYGVKD. The CDR3 is made up of 16 amino acids.

The CDR3 DNA reads as TGTGCCAGCAGTGGACAGGGGACGTATGAGCAGTTCTTC. As protein: CASSGQGTYEQFF. The J gene is TRBJ2-1, the V gene TRBV12-3 or TRBV12-4, with 9 bases aligning to TRBD1. The CDR3 contains 13 residues. Trimming cost V 5 bases and J 8 bases; bases outside gene matches: 4.

V and J are TRBV6-1 and TRBJ1-4; 7 bases match TRBD1. Germline V lookup: CDR1 MNHNS, CDR2 SASEGT. V lost 2 bases and J lost 5; bases outside the gene matches: 8. The CDR3 length is 16 residues. The CDR3 is CASSELAGGLNEKLFF. CDR3 nucleotide sequence: TGTGCCAGCAGTGAATTAGCAGGGGGTTTGAATGAAAAACTGTTTTTT.

The chain joins TRBV18 to TRBJ2-7, with 9 bases that match TRBD1. This CDR3 is built from 13 residues. The germline V gene has CDR1 KGHSH and CDR2 LQKENI. V shed 4 bases and J 2 bases; nucleotides not matched to a gene: 0. CDR3 residues: CASSRDRAYEQYF. CDR3 in DNA: TGTGCCAGCTCACGGGACAGGGCCTACGAGCAGTACTTC.

The chain carries TRBV2 and TRBJ1-4, with TRBD1 identical over 7 bases. V lost 4 bases and J lost 8; bases outside the gene matches: 10. CDR1 is SNHLY and CDR2 is FYNNEI in the germline V gene. The CDR3 spans 15 residues. CDR3 sequence: CASSAWDSNNEKLFF. The CDR3 DNA reads TGTGCCAGCAGTGCTTGGGACAGCAACAACGAAAAACTGTTTTTT.

This clone appeared a single time. The chain is built from TRBV18 and TRBJ1-2; tentative D call: TRBD1 (6 bases). V lost 6 bases and J lost 6, with 20 bases in between. The CDR3 is 15 residues long. Germline CDR1 is KGHSH and CDR2 is LQKENI. CDR3 coding DNA: TGTGCCAGCTCCACGTCTCGGGGGGCTCGAGATGGCTACACCTTC. Its translation: CASSTSRGARDGYTF.

This sequence joins TRBV12-3 or TRBV12-4 and TRBJ2-6; unclear D gene. This CDR3 region has 13 residues. V dropped 8 bases and J dropped 4 bases, with 9 bases sitting between them. The CDR3 region is CASYFPGANVLTF. The CDR3 DNA sequence: TGTGCCAGCTATTTTCCCGGGGCCAACGTCCTGACTTTC.

V and J are TRBV7-8 and TRBJ2-7, with 8 bases identical to TRBD1. V lost 5 bases and J lost 0; bases outside the gene matches: 6. The CDR3 runs 15 residues. Germline V CDR1 and CDR2: SGHVS, FQNEAQ. Written as DNA, the CDR3 is TGTGCCAGCAGCATAAATACAGGGGGCTCCTACGAGCAGTACTTC. Amino acid sequence: CASSINTGGSYEQYF.

J is TRBJ1-2 and V is TRBV6-2 or TRBV6-3; D might be TRBD1 (5 bases). Trimming stripped 2 bases from V and 3 bases from J, with 13 bases between. The CDR3 runs 15 residues. Per germline, CDR1 MNHEY and CDR2 SVGEGT. The CDR3 reads CASSYTLGTHYGYTF. The CDR3 coding sequence is TGTGCCAGCAGTTACACCCTTGGGACTCACTATGGCTACACCTTC.

This rearrangement joins TRBV18 to TRBJ2-1, with 7 bases matching TRBD2. The V gene end was trimmed by 3 bases and the J gene end by 3 bases; junction bases not matched to a gene: 5. The CDR3 extends over 15 amino acids. Germline CDR1 reads KGHSH; CDR2 reads LQKENI. This chain's CDR3 is CASSPREGNYNEQFF. As DNA, the CDR3 is TGTGCCAGCTCACCTAGGGAGGGGAACTACAATGAGCAGTTCTTC.

Comment on this clone: Since a much larger clone is just one base distant, this may be a read error. The chain uses TRBV29-1 and TRBJ2-2; 11 nucleotides agree with TRBD1. The CDR3 is 14 amino acids. Unmatched junction bases numbered 2, after V lost 4 bases and J lost 4 bases. Germline CDR1 SQVTM, CDR2 ANQGSEA. As DNA, the CDR3 is TGCAGCGTTGCCGGGACAGGGGGCACCGGGGAGCTGTTTTTT. It is translated as CSVAGTGGTGELFF.